Listed here are 5 T cell receptor beta chains from one sample, sequenced in a study of patients and donors after allogeneic stem cell transplantation. TCRdb used MiXCR to reprocess the RT-PCR reads, holding one entry per CDR3 protein. This sample has over 150,000 distinct CDR3 sequences, with over 25% found just once. The material sequenced was blood, either unsorted or a sorted T cell fraction (not recorded which). These receptors were taken from a human donor who was either an allogeneic HSCT recipient or a stem cell or donor lymphocyte infusion donor (not recorded which). It is not recorded whose cells these are; they may come from a transplant donor.

The gene calls are TRBV12-3 or TRBV12-4 and TRBJ2-5; 8 positions agree with TRBD2. V lost 11 bases to trimming and J lost 4 bases; unmatched junction nucleotides: 12. The CDR3 length is 14 residues. The CDR3 nucleotides read TGTGCCGAACGGGGGGGTGTGAAAGGAGAGACCCAGTACTTC. Its translation is CAERGGVKGETQYF.

The chain carries TRBV18 and TRBJ2-5, with 8 bases matching TRBD2. Germline V gives CDR1 KGHSH, CDR2 LQKENI. The V segment lost 8 bases and the J segment 3 bases; nucleotides outside the gene matches: 5. The length of the CDR3 is 13 residues. CDR3 region: CASAGTREETQYF. DNA of the CDR3: TGTGCCAGCGCTGGGACTAGAGAAGAGACCCAGTACTTC. The full variable domain, in which reference TRBV18 and TRBJ2-5 provide the parts outside the CDR3, is NAGVMQNPRHLVRRRGQEARLRCSPMKGHSHVYWYRQLPEEGLKFMVYLQKENIIDESGMPKERFSAEFPKEGPSILRIQQVVRGDSAAYFCASAGTREETQYFGPGTRLLVL.

V and J are TRBV5-1 and TRBJ1-6, with D tentatively TRBD1 (5 bases). Germline lookup yields CDR1 SGHRS and CDR2 YFSETQ. The CDR3 is 14 amino acids. V was trimmed by 5 bases and J by 8 bases, leaving 14 bases between them. The CDR3 sequence is CASRGGREDSPLHF. The CDR3, as DNA: TGCGCCAGCAGGGGAGGCAGGGAGGATTCACCCCTCCACTTT.

This clonotype was observed a few times. The V call is TRBV29-1, the J call TRBJ2-7; possibly TRBD2 for D (5 bases). Trimming removed 7 bases at V and 9 bases at J, with 22 bases between. Germline V lookup: CDR1 SQVTM, CDR2 ANQGSEA. The CDR3 has 13 residues. This CDR3 is CSAPEGSGGRQYF. CDR3 bases: TGCAGCGCCCCAGAGGGATCGGGTGGAAGGCAGTACTTC.

The chain's CDR3 is CASSLRGQPLYGYTF. The CDR3 nucleotides are TGTGCCAGCAGCTTAAGGGGACAGCCTCTCTATGGCTACACCTTC. The chain uses TRBV7-2 and TRBJ1-2; 7 bases align to TRBD1. The CDR3 is 15 amino acids. The trim removed 2 bases at V and 4 bases at J, leaving 7 bases unmatched. Germline V gene lookup returns CDR1 SGHTA and CDR2 FQGNSA. Full variable domain (missing parts from reference TRBV7-2 and TRBJ1-2): GAGVSQSPSNKVTEKGKDVELRCDPISGHTALYWYRQSLGQGLEFLIYFQGNSAPDKSGLPSDRFSAERTGGSVSTLTIQRTQQEDSAVYLCASSLRGQPLYGYTFGSGTRLTVV.